This T cell receptor beta chain was obtained from a study of T-cell reconstitution after alpha-beta-depleted transplantation in children. Losses at the gene ends were 1 base for V and 5 bases for J; bases not matched to a gene: 5. The V gene's germline CDR1 is LGHNA and CDR2 YSLEER. This CDR3 region has 15 residues. Unique molecular identifiers featured in how the TCRbeta library was prepared. TCRdb passed the PCR reads through MiXCR, listing each CDR3 protein once. The sample comprises around 960,000 distinct CDR3 sequences, roughly 29% of which are singletons, and roughly 31% rests with the top ten. Regarding the study as a whole: Some patients' high day-60 TCRbeta diversity was attributed to recipient cells surviving conditioning. Expanded graft clones numbering several hundred reportedly gave rise to alpha-beta T cells about two months after transplant. At the one-year point after transplant, T-cell counts and TCRbeta diversity were found to come mostly from T cells that had been newly produced.

This clonotype was counted only a few times. Antigen specificity is unknown. The chain is built from TRBV4-3 and TRBJ2-3, with 8 bases matching TRBD1. Sequences were derived from PBMCs, mostly from graft donor cells, sampled 360 days after TCRalphabeta/CD19-depleted stem cell transplant. The source of this sequence is a boy under three years old who had a stem cell transplant for SCID, so the T cells may come from the graft donor. The CDR3 loop reads CASSQGRGPGDTQYF. The CDR3 region has the DNA TGCGCCAGCAGCCAAGGCAGGGGGCCGGGAGATACGCAGTATTTT.